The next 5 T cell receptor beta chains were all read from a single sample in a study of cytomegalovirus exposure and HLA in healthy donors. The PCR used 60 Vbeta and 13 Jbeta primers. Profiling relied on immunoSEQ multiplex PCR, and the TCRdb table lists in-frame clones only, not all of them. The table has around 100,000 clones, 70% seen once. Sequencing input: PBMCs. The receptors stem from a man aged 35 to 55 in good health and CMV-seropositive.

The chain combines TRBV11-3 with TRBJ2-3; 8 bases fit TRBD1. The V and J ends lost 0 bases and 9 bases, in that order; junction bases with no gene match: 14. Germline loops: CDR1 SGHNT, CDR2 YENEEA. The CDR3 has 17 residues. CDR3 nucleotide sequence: TGTGCCAGCAGCTTAGACGGGACAGGACTTACGGCGGAGACGCAGTATTTT. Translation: CASSLDGTGLTAETQYF. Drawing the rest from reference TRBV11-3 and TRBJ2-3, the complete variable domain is EAGVVQSPRYKIIEKKQPVAFWCNPISGHNTLYWYLQNLGQGPELLIRYENEEAVDDSQLPKDRFSAERLKGVDSTLKIQPAELGDSAVYLCASSLDGTGLTAETQYFGPGTRLTVL.

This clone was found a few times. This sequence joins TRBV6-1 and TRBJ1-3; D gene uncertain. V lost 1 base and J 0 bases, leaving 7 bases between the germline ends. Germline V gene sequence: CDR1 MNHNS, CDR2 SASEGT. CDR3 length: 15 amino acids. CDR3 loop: CASSEGRYSGNTIYF. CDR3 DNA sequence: TGTGCCAGCAGTGAAGGGCGGTACTCTGGAAACACCATATATTTT.

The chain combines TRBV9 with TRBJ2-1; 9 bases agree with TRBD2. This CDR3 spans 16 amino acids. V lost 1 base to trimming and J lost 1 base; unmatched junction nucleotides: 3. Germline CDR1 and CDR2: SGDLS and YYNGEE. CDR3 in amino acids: CASSVTSGLSYNEQFF. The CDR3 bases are TGTGCCAGCAGCGTAACTAGCGGGTTATCCTACAATGAGCAGTTCTTC.

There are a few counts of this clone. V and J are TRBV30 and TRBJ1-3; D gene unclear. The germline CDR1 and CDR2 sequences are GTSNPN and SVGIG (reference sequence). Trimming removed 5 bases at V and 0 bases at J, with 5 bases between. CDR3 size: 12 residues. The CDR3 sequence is CAWAGSGNTIYF. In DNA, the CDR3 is TGTGCCTGGGCCGGCTCTGGAAACACCATATATTTT. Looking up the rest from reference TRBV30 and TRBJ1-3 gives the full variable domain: SQTIHQWPATLVQPVGSPLSLECTVEGTSNPNLYWYRQAAGRGLQLLFYSVGIGQISSEVPQNLSASRPQDRQFILSSKKLLLSDSGFYLCAWAGSGNTIYFGEGSWLTVV.

The CDR3 is CASSEAMGGRDNQPQHF. The CDR3 DNA reads as TGTGCCAGCAGTGAAGCGATGGGGGGGCGCGACAATCAGCCCCAGCATTTT. J is TRBJ1-5 and V is TRBV2; D perhaps matches TRBD1 (6 bases). This CDR3 contains 17 residues. Germline CDR1 reads SNHLY; CDR2 reads FYNNEI. Deletions cut 0 bases from V and 3 bases from J, with 15 bases between.